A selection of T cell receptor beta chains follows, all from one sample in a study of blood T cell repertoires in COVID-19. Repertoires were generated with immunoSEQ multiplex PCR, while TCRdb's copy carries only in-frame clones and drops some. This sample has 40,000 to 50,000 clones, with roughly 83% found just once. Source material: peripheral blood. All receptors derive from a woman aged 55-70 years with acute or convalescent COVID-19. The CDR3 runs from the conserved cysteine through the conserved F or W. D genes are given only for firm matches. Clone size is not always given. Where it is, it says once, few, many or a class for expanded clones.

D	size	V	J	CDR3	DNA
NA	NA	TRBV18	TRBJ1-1	CASSPGSQNTEAFF	TGTGCCAGCTCCCCCGGTTCCCAGAACACTGAAGCTTTCTTT
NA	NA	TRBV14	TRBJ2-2	CASNEQGVGELFF	TGTGCCAGCAATGAACAGGGAGTAGGGGAGCTGTTTTTT
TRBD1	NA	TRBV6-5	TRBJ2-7	CATTGGSYEQYF	TGTGCCACCACAGGGGGCAGCTACGAGCAGTACTTC
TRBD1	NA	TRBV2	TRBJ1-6	CASRDQTGDNSPLHF	TGTGCCAGCAGGGACCAGACAGGGGACAATTCACCCCTCCACTTT
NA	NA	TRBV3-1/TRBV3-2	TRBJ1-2	CASSQELSTEVIYGYTF	TGTGCCAGCAGCCAAGAATTGTCGACGGAGGTGATCTATGGCTACACCTTC
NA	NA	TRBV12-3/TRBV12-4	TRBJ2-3	CASSSLSGDTQYF	TGTGCCAGCAGCTCGCTCTCCGGGGATACGCAGTATTTT
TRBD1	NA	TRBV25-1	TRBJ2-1	CASSTPPGQGAYNEQFF	TGTGCCAGCAGTACCCCACCCGGACAGGGGGCATACAATGAGCAGTTCTTC
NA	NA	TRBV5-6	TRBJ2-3	CASSGTTLVSTQYF	TGTGCCAGCAGCGGTACGACACTGGTTAGTACGCAGTATTTT
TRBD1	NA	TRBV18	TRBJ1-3	CASSGGQGIGNTIYF	TGTGCCAGCTCGGGCGGACAGGGAATAGGAAACACCATATATTTT
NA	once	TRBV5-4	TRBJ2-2	CASSFFLEAGELFF	TGTGCCAGCAGCTTTTTTCTAGAGGCCGGGGAGCTGTTTTTT
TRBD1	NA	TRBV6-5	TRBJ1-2	CASRDRGNYGYTF	TGTGCCAGCAGGGACAGGGGTAACTATGGCTACACCTTC
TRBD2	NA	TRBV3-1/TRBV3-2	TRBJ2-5	CASSQGGTRGGETQYF	TGTGCCAGCAGCCAAGGGGGGACTAGAGGGGGAGAGACCCAGTACTTC
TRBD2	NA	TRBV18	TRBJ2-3	CASSPTSGGTDTQYF	TGTGCCAGCTCACCTACTAGCGGAGGAACAGATACGCAGTATTTT
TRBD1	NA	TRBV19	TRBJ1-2	CASRDRGDYGYTF	TGTGCCAGTAGGGACAGGGGCGACTATGGCTACACCTTC
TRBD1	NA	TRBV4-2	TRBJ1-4	CASSQAGQGAWGNEKLFF	TGTGCCAGCAGCCAAGCTGGACAGGGGGCGTGGGGTAATGAAAAACTGTTTTTT
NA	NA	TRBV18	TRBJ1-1	CASSPSRELGTEAFF	TGTGCCAGCTCACCTTCAAGGGAGCTTGGGACTGAAGCTTTCTTT
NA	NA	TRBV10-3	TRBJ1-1	CALGQGRNTEAFF	TGTGCCTTAGGCCAGGGCCGGAACACTGAAGCTTTCTTT